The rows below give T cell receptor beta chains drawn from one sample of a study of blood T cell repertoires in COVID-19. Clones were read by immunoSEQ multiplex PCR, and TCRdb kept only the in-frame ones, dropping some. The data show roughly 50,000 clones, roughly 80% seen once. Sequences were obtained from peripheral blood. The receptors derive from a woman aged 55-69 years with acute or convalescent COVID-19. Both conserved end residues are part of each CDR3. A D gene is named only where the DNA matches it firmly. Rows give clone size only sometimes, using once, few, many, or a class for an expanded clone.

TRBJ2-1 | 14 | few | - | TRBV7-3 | CASSLNLRANEQFF | TGTGCCAGCAGCTTAAACCTCAGGGCTAATGAGCAGTTCTTC
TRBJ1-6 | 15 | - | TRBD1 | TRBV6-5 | CASSYNRGLNSPLHF | TGTGCCAGCAGTTACAACAGGGGGCTTAATTCACCCCTCCACTTT
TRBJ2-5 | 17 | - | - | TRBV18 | CASSPAGLGTSKETQYF | TGTGCCAGCTCACCAGCAGGGCTGGGAACCTCAAAGGAGACCCAGTACTTC
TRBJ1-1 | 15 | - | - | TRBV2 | CASSDPSLPNTEAFF | TGTGCCAGCAGTGACCCGAGCTTGCCGAACACTGAAGCTTTCTTT
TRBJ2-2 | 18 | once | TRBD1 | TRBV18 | CATQHQGQGGPNTGELFF | TGTGCCACCCAACACCAAGGACAGGGGGGACCGAACACCGGGGAGCTGTTTTTT
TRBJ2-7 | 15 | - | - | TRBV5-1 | CASSLGQYNSYEQYF | TGCGCCAGCAGCTTGGGACAGTACAATTCCTACGAGCAGTACTTC
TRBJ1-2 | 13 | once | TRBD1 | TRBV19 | CASRTQGGYGYTF | TGTGCCAGTCGGACCCAGGGGGGTTATGGCTACACCTTC
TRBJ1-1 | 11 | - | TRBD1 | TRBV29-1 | CSVDGTGRAFF | TGCAGCGTGGATGGGACAGGGAGAGCTTTCTTT
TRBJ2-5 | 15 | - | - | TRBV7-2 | CASSWSGSSGETQYF | TGTGCCAGCAGCTGGAGCGGTAGTTCGGGTGAGACCCAGTACTTC
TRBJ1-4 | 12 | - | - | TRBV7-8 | CASSLAKGGLFF | TGTGCCAGCAGCTTAGCGAAGGGAGGTCTGTTTTTT
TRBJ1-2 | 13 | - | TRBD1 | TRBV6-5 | CASWTGGNYGYTF | TGTGCCAGCTGGACAGGTGGTAACTATGGCTACACCTTC
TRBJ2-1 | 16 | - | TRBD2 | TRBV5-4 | CASRSTSGGPGNEQFF | TGTGCCAGCAGGTCGACTAGCGGGGGGCCGGGGAATGAGCAGTTCTTC